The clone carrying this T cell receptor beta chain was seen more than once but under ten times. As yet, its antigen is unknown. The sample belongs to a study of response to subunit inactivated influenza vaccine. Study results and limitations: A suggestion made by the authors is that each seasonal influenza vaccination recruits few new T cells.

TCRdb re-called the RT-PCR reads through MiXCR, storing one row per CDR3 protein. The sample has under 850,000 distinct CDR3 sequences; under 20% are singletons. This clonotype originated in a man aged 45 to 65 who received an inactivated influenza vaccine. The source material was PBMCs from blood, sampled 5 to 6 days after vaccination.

The CDR3 region is CASSQDGTANTGELFF. CDR3 sequence (DNA): TGCGCCAGCAGCCAAGATGGGACAGCGAACACCGGGGAGCTGTTTTTT. This rearrangement joins TRBV4-3 to TRBJ2-2; 7 bases map to TRBD1. J gave up 0 bases and V 0 bases, and 1 base lay outside the gene matches. Per the germline V gene, CDR1 is LGHNA and CDR2 is YSLEER. The CDR3 length is 16 residues.